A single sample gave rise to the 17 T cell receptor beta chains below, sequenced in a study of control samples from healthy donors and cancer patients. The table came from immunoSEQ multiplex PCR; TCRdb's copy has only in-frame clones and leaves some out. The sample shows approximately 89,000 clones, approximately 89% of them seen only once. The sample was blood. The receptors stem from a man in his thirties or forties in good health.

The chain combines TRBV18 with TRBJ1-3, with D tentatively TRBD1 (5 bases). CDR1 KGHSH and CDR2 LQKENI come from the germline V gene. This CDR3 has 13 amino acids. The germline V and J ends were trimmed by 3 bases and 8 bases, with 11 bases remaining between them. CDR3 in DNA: TGTGCCAGCTCACCCGGAAGGGGAGACACCATATATTTT. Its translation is CASSPGRGDTIYF. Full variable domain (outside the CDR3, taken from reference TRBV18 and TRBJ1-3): NAGVMQNPRHLVRRRGQEARLRCSPMKGHSHVYWYRQLPEEGLKFMVYLQKENIIDESGMPKERFSAEFPKEGPSILRIQQVVRGDSAAYFCASSPGRGDTIYFGEGSWLTVV.

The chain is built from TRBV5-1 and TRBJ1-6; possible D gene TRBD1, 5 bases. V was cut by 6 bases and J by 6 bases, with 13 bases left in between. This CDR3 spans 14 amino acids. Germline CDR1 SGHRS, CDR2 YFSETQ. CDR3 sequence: CASTPGGTNSPLHF. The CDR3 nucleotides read TGCGCCAGCACCCCGGGGGGGACTAATTCACCCCTCCACTTT.

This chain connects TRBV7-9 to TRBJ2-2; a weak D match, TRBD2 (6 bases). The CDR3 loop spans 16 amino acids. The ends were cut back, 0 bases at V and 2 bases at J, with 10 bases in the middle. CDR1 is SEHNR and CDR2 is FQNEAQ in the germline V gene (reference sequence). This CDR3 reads CASSLASGVNTGELFF. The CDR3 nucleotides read TGTGCCAGCAGCTTAGCGTCGGGGGTCAACACCGGGGAGCTGTTTTTT.

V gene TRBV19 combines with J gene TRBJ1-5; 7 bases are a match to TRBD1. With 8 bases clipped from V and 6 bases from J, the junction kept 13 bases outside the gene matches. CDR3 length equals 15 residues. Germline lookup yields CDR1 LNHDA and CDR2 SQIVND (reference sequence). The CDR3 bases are TGTGCCAGTTCGCTGACAGGGCAGAGAAGTCAGCCCCAGCATTTT. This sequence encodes CASSLTGQRSQPQHF.

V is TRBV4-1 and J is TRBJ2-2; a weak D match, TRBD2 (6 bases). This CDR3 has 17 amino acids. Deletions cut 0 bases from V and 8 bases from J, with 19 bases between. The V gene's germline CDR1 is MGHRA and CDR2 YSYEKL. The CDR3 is CASSQDAGTRRWGELFF. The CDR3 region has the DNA TGCGCCAGCAGCCAAGATGCGGGGACTCGACGGTGGGGGGAGCTGTTTTTT.

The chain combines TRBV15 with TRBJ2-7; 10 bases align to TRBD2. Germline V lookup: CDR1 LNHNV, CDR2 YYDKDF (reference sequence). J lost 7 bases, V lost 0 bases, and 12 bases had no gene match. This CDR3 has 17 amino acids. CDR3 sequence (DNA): TGTGCCACCAGCAGAGAGGGGCTAGCGGGGGCACTAGGGGAGCAGTACTTC. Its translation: CATSREGLAGALGEQYF.

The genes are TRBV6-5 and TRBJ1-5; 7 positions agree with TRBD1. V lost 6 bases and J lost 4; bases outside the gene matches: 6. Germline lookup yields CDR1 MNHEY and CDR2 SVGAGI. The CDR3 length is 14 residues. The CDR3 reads CASSLAGGNQPQHF. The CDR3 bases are TGTGCCAGCAGCTTGGCAGGGGGGAATCAGCCCCAGCATTTT.

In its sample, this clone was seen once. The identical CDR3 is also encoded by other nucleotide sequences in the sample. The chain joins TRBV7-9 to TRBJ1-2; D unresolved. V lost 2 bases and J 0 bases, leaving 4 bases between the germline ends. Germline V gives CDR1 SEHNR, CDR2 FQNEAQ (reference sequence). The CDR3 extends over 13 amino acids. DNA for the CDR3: TGTGCCAGCAGCTTAACACCTAACTATGGCTACACCTTC. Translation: CASSLTPNYGYTF.

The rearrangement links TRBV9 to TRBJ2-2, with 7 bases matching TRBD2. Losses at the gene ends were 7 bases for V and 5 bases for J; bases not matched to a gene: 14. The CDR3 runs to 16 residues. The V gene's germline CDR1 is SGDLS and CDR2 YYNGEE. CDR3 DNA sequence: TGTGCCAGCTTTATTGCCCGGGACTATGATACCGGGGAGCTGTTTTTT. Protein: CASFIARDYDTGELFF.

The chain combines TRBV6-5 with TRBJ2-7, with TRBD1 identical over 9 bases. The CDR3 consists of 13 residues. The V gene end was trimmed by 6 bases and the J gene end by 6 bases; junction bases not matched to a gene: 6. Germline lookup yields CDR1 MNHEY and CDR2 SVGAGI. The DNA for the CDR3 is TGTGCCAGCAGAGGGACAGGGCGTGGCGAGCAGTACGTC. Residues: CASRGTGRGEQYV.

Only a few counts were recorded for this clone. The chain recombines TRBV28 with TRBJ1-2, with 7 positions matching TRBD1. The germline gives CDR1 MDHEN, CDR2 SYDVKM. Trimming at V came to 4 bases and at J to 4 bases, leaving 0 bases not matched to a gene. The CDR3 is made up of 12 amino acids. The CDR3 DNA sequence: TGTGCCAGCAGTTACAGGGGCTATGGCTACACCTTC. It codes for CASSYRGYGYTF.

CDR3 region: CASSVPATDTQYF. CDR3 DNA: TGTGCCAGTTCAGTCCCCGCCACAGATACGCAGTATTTT. The rearrangement joins TRBV5-5 to TRBJ2-3, with D unresolved. In germline, CDR1 is SGHKS, CDR2 YYEKEE (reference sequence). The CDR3 totals 13 residues. V dropped 8 bases and J dropped 2 bases, with 12 bases sitting between them.

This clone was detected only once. The CDR3 DNA sequence: TGTGCCAGCAGTGCGGGACTAGCATTCGATACGCAGTATTTT. It translates to CASSAGLAFDTQYF. J is TRBJ2-3 and V is TRBV6-4, with TRBD2 matching over 9 bases. With 4 bases clipped from V and 6 bases from J, the junction kept 5 bases outside the gene matches. The CDR3 sequence is 14 residues long. Germline values: CDR1 MRHNA, CDR2 SNTAGT.

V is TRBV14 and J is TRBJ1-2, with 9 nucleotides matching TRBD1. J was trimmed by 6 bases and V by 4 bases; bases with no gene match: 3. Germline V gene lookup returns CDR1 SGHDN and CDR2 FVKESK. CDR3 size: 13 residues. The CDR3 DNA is TGTGCCAGCAGCCTAAGGACAGGGGATGGCTACACCTTC. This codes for CASSLRTGDGYTF.

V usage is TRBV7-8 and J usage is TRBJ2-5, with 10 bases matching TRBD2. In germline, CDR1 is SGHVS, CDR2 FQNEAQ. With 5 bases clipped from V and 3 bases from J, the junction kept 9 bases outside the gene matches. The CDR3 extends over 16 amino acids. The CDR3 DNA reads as TGTGCCAGCAGCCCACCGGGACTAGCGATGGAAGAGACCCAGTACTTC. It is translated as CASSPPGLAMEETQYF. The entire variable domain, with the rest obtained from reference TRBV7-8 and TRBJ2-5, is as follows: GAGVSQSPRYKVAKRGQDVALRCDPISGHVSLFWYQQALGQGPEFLTYFQNEAQLDKSGLPSDRFFAERPEGSVSTLKIQRTQQEDSAVYLCASSPPGLAMEETQYFGPGTRLLVL.

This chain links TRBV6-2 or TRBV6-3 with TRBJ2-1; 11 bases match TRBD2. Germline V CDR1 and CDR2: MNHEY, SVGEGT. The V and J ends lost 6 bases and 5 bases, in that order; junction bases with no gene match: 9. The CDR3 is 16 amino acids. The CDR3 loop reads CASSSHSGGVDNEQFF. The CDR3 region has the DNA TGTGCCAGCAGCTCCCATAGCGGGGGGGTCGACAATGAGCAGTTCTTC.

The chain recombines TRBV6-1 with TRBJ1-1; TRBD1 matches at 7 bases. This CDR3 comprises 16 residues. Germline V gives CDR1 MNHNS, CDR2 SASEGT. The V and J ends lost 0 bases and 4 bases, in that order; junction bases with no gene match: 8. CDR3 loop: CASSEALLTGTTEAFF. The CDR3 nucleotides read TGTGCCAGCAGTGAAGCCCTCCTGACAGGGACCACTGAAGCTTTCTTT.